This T cell receptor beta chain appears in the sequencing data of a study of shared clonotypes between healthy human individuals. The CDR3 loop spans 15 amino acids. The germline V and J ends were trimmed by 8 bases and 7 bases, with 20 bases remaining between them. Germline CDR1 WSHSY, CDR2 SAAADI. Data came from immunoSEQ multiplex PCR; TCRdb stores just in-frame clones and leaves some out. The repertoire holds around 700,000 clones, with around 67% as singletons. Study-wide findings and caveats: The sharing of approximately 4.6% of naive CD4 clonotypes was seen across a handful of donors.

In the case of this clone: Its cognate antigen is unknown.

The genes are TRBV10-2 and TRBJ1-4; D possibly corresponds to TRBD1 (5 bases). Sequenced material: memory CD4+ T cells sorted from blood. Subset noted: CD45RA-negative fraction. This receptor was taken from a woman aged 25 to 39 in good health. DNA for the CDR3: TGCGCCAGCTCCAATGGGGCCCAGAGGGGTGAAAAACTGTTTTTT. This codes for CASSNGAQRGEKLFF.